These 21 T cell receptor beta chains came from one sample sequenced in a study of blood T cell repertoires in COVID-19. Sequenced by immunoSEQ multiplex PCR; TCRdb stores in-frame clones only, minus some. The top ten hold 3% of the sample, which has about 270,000 clones, 88% seen once. The sequenced material came from PBMCs or T cells enriched from blood (not recorded which). All receptors derive from a woman in her fifties or sixties who had recovered from COVID-19.

A single count supports this clone. This chain joins TRBV2 and TRBJ2-1; 9 nucleotides align to TRBD1. The CDR3 has 14 amino acids. The germline CDR1 and CDR2 sequences are SNHLY and FYNNEI. Unmatched junction bases numbered 5, after V lost 6 bases and J lost 5 bases. The chain's CDR3 is CASRGTGIHNEQFF. CDR3 in DNA: TGTGCCAGCAGAGGGACAGGGATCCACAATGAGCAGTTCTTC. Drawing the rest from reference TRBV2 and TRBJ2-1, the complete variable domain is EPEVTQTPSHQVTQMGQEVILRCVPISNHLYFYWYRQILGQKVEFLVSFYNNEISEKSEIFDDQFSVERPDGSNFTLKIRSTKLEDSAMYFCASRGTGIHNEQFFGPGTRLTVL.

The CDR3 DNA follows: TGTGCCAGCAGTCTCGGACAGGGCCCGCAAGGTGAAAAACTGTTTTTT. This translates into CASSLGQGPQGEKLFF. V is TRBV28 and J is TRBJ1-4; 8 bases match TRBD1. With 5 bases clipped from V and 7 bases from J, the junction kept 12 bases outside the gene matches. This CDR3 is 16 amino acids long. Per germline, CDR1 MDHEN and CDR2 SYDVKM.

The chain carries TRBV6-5 and TRBJ1-2; 8 bases are shared with TRBD1. After removal of 5 bases from V and 7 bases from J, the junction contained 6 bases not matched to a gene. The CDR3 loop spans 13 amino acids. Germline lookup yields CDR1 MNHEY and CDR2 SVGAGI. CDR3: CASSNTGGSGYTF. As DNA, the CDR3 is TGTGCCAGCAGTAACACAGGGGGATCTGGCTACACCTTC.

CDR3 in amino acids: CASSLSEDSYEQYF. DNA for the CDR3: TGCGCCAGCAGCTTGTCGGAGGACTCCTACGAGCAGTACTTC. The chain joins TRBV5-1 to TRBJ2-7, with a possible D match to TRBD2 (5 bases). The CDR3 has 14 residues. CDR1 SGHRS and CDR2 YFSETQ come from the germline V gene. Trimming stripped 1 base from V and 0 bases from J, with 8 bases between.

This CDR3 reads CASSLVGNQPQHF. DNA for the CDR3: TGTGCCAGCAGCTTAGTAGGCAATCAGCCCCAGCATTTT. The gene calls are TRBV11-3 and TRBJ1-5; no definite D call. The germline V gene has CDR1 SGHNT and CDR2 YENEEA. CDR3 length equals 13 residues. Trimming shortened V by 1 base and J by 2 bases, and 3 bases separated the two germline ends.

V is TRBV7-3 and J is TRBJ2-7; weak D call: TRBD2 (6 bases). V lost 0 bases, J lost 2 bases, and 11 bases lay in between. This CDR3 contains 15 residues. CDR1 SGHTA and CDR2 FQGTGA come from the germline V gene. The CDR3 DNA reads TGTGCCAGCAGCTTAACGCCGTCGGGAGCCTACGAGCAGTACTTC. Translation gives CASSLTPSGAYEQYF.

J is TRBJ2-2 and V is TRBV18; 10 bases align to TRBD1. Losses at the gene ends were 5 bases for V and 4 bases for J; bases not matched to a gene: 16. In germline, CDR1 is KGHSH, CDR2 LQKENI. The CDR3 has 19 amino acids. CDR3 coding DNA: TGTGCCAGCTCAATACCTCAACCGGGACAGGGGTCGCGCACCGGGGAGCTGTTTTTT. Its protein product is CASSIPQPGQGSRTGELFF. Complete variable domain (other parts from reference TRBV18 and TRBJ2-2): NAGVMQNPRHLVRRRGQEARLRCSPMKGHSHVYWYRQLPEEGLKFMVYLQKENIIDESGMPKERFSAEFPKEGPSILRIQQVVRGDSAAYFCASSIPQPGQGSRTGELFFGEGSRLTVL.

The chain uses TRBV4-3 and TRBJ2-7; 8 bases agree with TRBD1. V was pared by 1 base and J by 4 bases, with 6 bases of the junction left unmatched. Germline V gene sequence: CDR1 LGHNA, CDR2 YSLEER. The CDR3 spans 15 residues. The CDR3 sequence: CASSQARTGRYEQYF. The CDR3 region has the DNA TGCGCCAGCAGCCAAGCCCGGACAGGGCGGTACGAGCAGTACTTC.

This clone appeared a single time. The CDR3 loop is CASSYSPRGAYEQYF. In DNA form, the CDR3 reads TGTGCCAGCAGTTACAGTCCCAGGGGCGCCTACGAGCAGTACTTC. The chain has TRBV6-2 or TRBV6-3 and TRBJ2-7; D perhaps matches TRBD1 (6 bases). Germline CDR1 is MNHEY and CDR2 is SVGEGT. V was shortened by 2 bases and J by 2 bases, with 13 bases between the two germline ends. This CDR3 contains 15 residues.

CDR3 coding DNA: TGTGCCAGCAGTTACAGGGGCACTGAAGCTTTCTTT. This sequence encodes CASSYRGTEAFF. V usage is TRBV28 and J usage is TRBJ1-1; 7 bases align to TRBD1. Germline values: CDR1 MDHEN, CDR2 SYDVKM. V was clipped by 4 bases and J by 4 bases; unmatched bases: 0. This CDR3 contains 12 residues.

This clone was seen only a few times. The J gene is TRBJ1-4, the V gene TRBV25-1, with a tentative D call TRBD1 (6 bases). CDR1 and CDR2 from the germline V gene are MGHDK and SYGVNS. The length of the CDR3 is 15 residues. V dropped 5 bases and J dropped 3 bases, with 13 bases sitting between them. This CDR3 reads CASSQQGPSNEKLFF. CDR3 nucleotides: TGTGCCAGCAGTCAACAGGGCCCGTCTAATGAAAAACTGTTTTTT.

The chain carries TRBV11-3 and TRBJ1-3, with no clear D. The V gene lost 0 bases and the J gene lost 4 bases, with 10 bases spanning the gap. The CDR3 sequence is 15 residues long. Germline CDR1 SGHNT, CDR2 YENEEA. CDR3 nucleotides: TGTGCCAGCAGCTTAGACCACTCAACGGGAAACACCATATATTTT. Translated, it gives CASSLDHSTGNTIYF.

The V call is TRBV19, the J call TRBJ1-5, with D unclear. Germline CDR1 LNHDA, CDR2 SQIVND (reference sequence). The ends were cut back, 1 base at V and 5 bases at J, with 6 bases in the middle. This CDR3 region has 13 residues. Written as DNA, the CDR3 is TGTGCCAGTAGTATAGCTCGTGATCAGCCCCAGCATTTT. Residues: CASSIARDQPQHF.

This chain uses TRBV4-1 with TRBJ1-6; possible D gene TRBD1, 6 bases. CDR3 length equals 16 residues. The V end lost 0 bases, the J end lost 12 bases, and 18 bases lay between the germline ends. The germline V gene has CDR1 MGHRA and CDR2 YSYEKL. Written as DNA, the CDR3 is TGCGCCAGCAGCCAAGAAGGGGGTGTGCTTTCTTTACCCCTCCACTTT. It translates to CASSQEGGVLSLPLHF.

DNA for the CDR3: TGTGCCAGCAGTGTGACCAGCGGGAAAACAGATACGCAGTATTTT. It codes for CASSVTSGKTDTQYF. This chain joins TRBV2 and TRBJ2-3, with 7 bases that match TRBD2. The CDR3 covers 15 residues. Trimming at V came to 4 bases and at J to 3 bases, leaving 7 bases not matched to a gene. The germline V gene has CDR1 SNHLY and CDR2 FYNNEI.

The V and J genes are TRBV5-1 and TRBJ1-1, with TRBD1 as a possible D gene (5 bases). There are 14 residues in the CDR3. Trimming removed 6 bases at V and 4 bases at J, with 16 bases between. The germline V gene has CDR1 SGHRS and CDR2 YFSETQ. CDR3 bases: TGCGCCAGCACCAATCCAGGGTTGGGCACTGAAGCTTTCTTT. This encodes CASTNPGLGTEAFF.

The V gene is TRBV5-1, the J gene TRBJ2-5; 8 bases fit TRBD2. After removal of 4 bases from V and 5 bases from J, the junction contained 4 bases not matched to a gene. The CDR3 spans 13 residues. Germline assignment: CDR1 SGHRS and CDR2 YFSETQ. CDR3 coding DNA: TGCGCCAGCAGCGGACTAGCAGGGGAGACCCAGTACTTC. It translates to CASSGLAGETQYF.

This clone was observed a single time. The chain employs TRBV6-2 or TRBV6-3 and TRBJ2-5, with a tentative D call TRBD1 (5 bases). Trimming removed 5 bases at V and 5 bases at J, with 12 bases between. The CDR3 runs 13 residues. The germline gives CDR1 MNHEY, CDR2 SVGEGT. CDR3 nucleotide sequence: TGTGCCAGCAGTCAGGGTTTTGGGGAGACCCAGTACTTC. Encoded protein: CASSQGFGETQYF.

This clone has a handful of counts. The CDR3 loop reads CATSETGAGTEAFF. For the CDR3, the DNA is TGTGCCACCAGCGAGACAGGGGCGGGTACTGAAGCTTTCTTT. This chain joins TRBV24-1 and TRBJ1-1; 8 nucleotides agree with TRBD1. J was trimmed by 5 bases and V by 7 bases; bases with no gene match: 8. The CDR3 length is 14 residues. Germline V CDR1 and CDR2: KGHDR, SFDVKD.

This chain links TRBV27 with TRBJ2-6; possibly TRBD1 for D (5 bases). V was pared by 4 bases and J by 0 bases, with 16 bases between. CDR1 is MNHEY and CDR2 is SMNVEV in the germline V gene (reference sequence). CDR3 length: 18 amino acids. Written as DNA, the CDR3 is TGTGCCAGCAGTTCAGTGGCAGGGCTGAGCTCTGGGGCCAACGTCCTGACTTTC. This sequence encodes CASSSVAGLSSGANVLTF.

On this clone itself: At the DNA level, this CDR3 is encoded by other sequences in the same sample as well. The V and J genes are TRBV7-2 and TRBJ2-5; tentatively, D is TRBD2 (6 bases). The V gene's germline CDR1 is SGHTA and CDR2 FQGNSA. The CDR3 sequence is 14 residues long. Trimming shortened V by 3 bases and J by 2 bases, and 10 bases separated the two germline ends. CDR3 sequence reads: CASSFAGPQETQYF. CDR3 sequence (DNA): TGTGCCAGCAGCTTTGCGGGACCACAAGAGACCCAGTACTTC.